The 19 T cell receptor beta chains reported below all come from one sample, sequenced in a study of blood T cells in healthy people across ages. With a J-beta primer mix and a sample-barcoded 5' primer, a second PCR ran about 7 to 12 cycles. MiXCR, run by TCRdb on the 5' RACE reads, gives a single entry per CDR3 protein. The table includes some 1.6 million distinct CDR3 sequences, about 31% detected once. The material sequenced was blood. The receptors come from a woman in her thirties in good health.

This clonotype was counted between two and nine times. This rearrangement joins TRBV20-1 to TRBJ1-2; TRBD1 agrees at 11 bases. Germline V gene sequence: CDR1 DFQATT, CDR2 SNEGSKA (reference sequence). CDR3 length: 13 amino acids. The DNA for the CDR3 is TGCGTGGGGGGACAGGGGGTTAGTTTCGGCTACACCTTC. Its translation is CVGGQGVSFGYTF.

For this clonotype: A much larger clone is a single base away; this may be a read error. The V call is TRBV29-1, the J call TRBJ2-1; the D is unclear. This CDR3 contains 13 residues. Trimming pared 4 bases from V and 3 bases from J, leaving 10 bases between. Germline V gene data show CDR1 as SQVTM and CDR2 as ANQGSEA. The CDR3 protein is CSVAPRLYNEQFF. CDR3 DNA sequence: TGCAGCGTTGCGCCAAGACTCTACAATGAGCAGTTCTTC.

This clonotype was seen ten or more times. The chain uses TRBV20-1 and TRBJ2-5; 7 nucleotides line up with TRBD2. With 5 bases clipped from V and 2 bases from J, the junction kept 8 bases outside the gene matches. Looked up from germline, CDR1 is DFQATT and CDR2 is SNEGSKA (reference sequence). This CDR3 is built from 14 residues. For the CDR3, the DNA is TGCAGTGCTCCGATAAGCGGGATTCAAGAGACCCAGTACTTC. Its translation is CSAPISGIQETQYF.

This clonotype came up a few times. The CDR3 DNA is TGTGCCAGCAGCTTAGACCAGTCTAACTATGGCTACACCTTC. Translating it yields CASSLDQSNYGYTF. The chain has TRBV7-8 and TRBJ1-2; D not certain. The V gene's germline CDR1 is SGHVS and CDR2 FQNEAQ. There are 14 residues in the CDR3. The V gene lost 1 base and the J gene lost 0 bases, with 6 bases spanning the gap.

In its sample, this clonotype was seen a few times. The genes are TRBV11-2 and TRBJ2-7; D is ambiguous. The CDR3 runs 15 residues. Trimming removed 3 bases from V and 0 bases from J, with 12 bases in between. CDR1 is SGHAT and CDR2 is FQNNGV in the germline V gene. This CDR3 is CASSFSVASSYEQYF. In DNA form, the CDR3 reads TGTGCCAGCAGCTTTTCCGTTGCGAGCTCCTACGAGCAGTACTTC. The whole variable domain, filled in from reference TRBV11-2 and TRBJ2-7, reads EAGVAQSPRYKIIEKRQSVAFWCNPISGHATLYWYQQILGQGPKLLIQFQNNGVVDDSQLPKDRFSAERLKGVDSTLKIQPAKLEDSAVYLCASSFSVASSYEQYFGPGTRLTVT.

The chain joins TRBV3-1 to TRBJ2-7; 8 bases are shared with TRBD2. Germline CDR1 reads LGHDT; CDR2 reads YNNKEL (reference sequence). The trim removed 1 base at V and 3 bases at J, leaving 11 bases unmatched. This CDR3 comprises 17 residues. The CDR3: CASSQVGGSGKSYEQYF. CDR3 nucleotide sequence: TGTGCCAGCAGCCAAGTTGGAGGTAGCGGGAAAAGCTACGAGCAGTACTTC.

The rearrangement uses TRBV7-9 and TRBJ2-7; D gene uncertain. The germline V gene encodes CDR1 SEHNR and CDR2 FQNEAQ (reference sequence). V lost 6 bases, J lost 2 bases, and 11 bases lay in between. This CDR3 spans 13 amino acids. The CDR3: CASRSPATYEQYF. CDR3 coding DNA: TGTGCCAGCAGGAGTCCCGCGACCTACGAGCAGTACTTC.

This clonotype was picked up a small number of times. The chain has TRBV7-9 and TRBJ2-2; no clear D. The CDR3 consists of 15 residues. V lost 2 bases and J 0 bases, leaving 7 bases between the germline ends. Germline-derived CDR1 and CDR2 are SEHNR and FQNEAQ (reference sequence). The CDR3 spells CASSLPGTNTGELFF. The CDR3 nucleotides read TGTGCCAGCAGCTTACCAGGAACGAACACCGGGGAGCTGTTTTTT.

This rearrangement joins TRBV28 to TRBJ2-1; TRBD1 agrees at 9 bases. CDR1 and CDR2 (germline): MDHEN, SYDVKM. Unmatched junction bases numbered 4, after V lost 6 bases and J lost 1 base. The CDR3 length is 15 residues. The CDR3 sequence: CASRTTGGSYNEQFF. The DNA of the CDR3 is TGTGCCAGCAGGACGACAGGGGGTTCCTACAATGAGCAGTTCTTC.

This clonotype was counted at least ten times. CDR3 region: CSLRTGGSGETQYF. In DNA, the CDR3 is TGCAGCCTAAGGACAGGGGGATCTGGCGAGACCCAGTACTTC. The genes are TRBV29-1 and TRBJ2-5; 10 bases map to TRBD1. V was clipped by 8 bases and J by 5 bases; unmatched bases: 11. CDR3 size: 14 residues. Germline-derived CDR1 and CDR2 are SQVTM and ANQGSEA.

Only a few counts were recorded for this clonotype. This chain links TRBV10-3 with TRBJ2-2; D gene unclear. Germline V gives CDR1 ENHRY, CDR2 SYGVKD. Trimming took off 1 base at V and 5 bases at J, with 2 bases between the two ends. This CDR3 has 12 amino acids. The CDR3 protein is CAISEFTGELFF. The CDR3 DNA reads as TGTGCCATCAGTGAGTTTACCGGGGAGCTGTTTTTT.

This clonotype was counted once. The V call is TRBV27, the J call TRBJ2-1, with TRBD2 identical over 8 bases. The CDR3 totals 17 residues. The V and J ends lost 7 bases and 5 bases, in that order; junction bases with no gene match: 16. Germline-derived CDR1 and CDR2 are MNHEY and SMNVEV (reference sequence). Written as DNA, the CDR3 is TGTGCCAGCACCCTAGGGGCTAGCGGGCCCCAAGACAATGAGCAGTTCTTC. Amino acid sequence: CASTLGASGPQDNEQFF.

This clonotype showed up just a few times. This chain joins TRBV7-8 and TRBJ2-6; TRBD1 agrees at 8 bases. V trimming: 5 bases; J trimming: 2 bases; junction bases outside the gene matches: 14. The CDR3 totals 19 residues. Germline V gene data show CDR1 as SGHVS and CDR2 as FQNEAQ. In DNA, the CDR3 is TGTGCCAGCAGCCTCCAACGGACAGGGACTGGACCTGGGGCCAACGTCCTGACTTTC. It encodes CASSLQRTGTGPGANVLTF.

The J gene is TRBJ2-1, the V gene TRBV7-9, with D maybe TRBD2 (5 bases). The CDR3 covers 11 residues. CDR1 is SEHNR and CDR2 is FQNEAQ in the germline V gene (reference sequence). V lost 7 bases and J lost 7, with 8 bases in between. Here the CDR3 DNA reads TGTGCCAGCACCGGGGATAATGAGCAGTTCTTC. It is translated as CASTGDNEQFF.

The rearrangement joins TRBV20-1 to TRBJ2-1; 8 nucleotides match TRBD2. The junction had 10 bases not matched to a gene; V was cut back by 5 bases and J by 4 bases. The CDR3 extends over 15 amino acids. CDR1 DFQATT and CDR2 SNEGSKA come from the germline V gene (reference sequence). The CDR3 DNA reads as TGCAGTGCTCAAATCCCCGCGGGAGGTTACAATGAGCAGTTCTTC. This gives the protein CSAQIPAGGYNEQFF.

This clonotype was seen only a few times. This chain links TRBV24-1 with TRBJ2-1; D not resolved. With 4 bases removed from V and 6 bases from J, the gap between germline ends came to 6 bases. CDR1 is KGHDR, CDR2 SFDVKD, per germline. The CDR3 extends over 12 amino acids. CDR3 residues: CATSEQSNEQFF. The CDR3 DNA sequence: TGTGCCACCAGTGAGCAATCCAATGAGCAGTTCTTC.

J is TRBJ1-4 and V is TRBV7-2; TRBD1 matches at 9 bases. The CDR3 extends over 16 amino acids. The junction had 3 bases not matched to a gene; V was cut back by 1 base and J by 3 bases. Germline lookup yields CDR1 SGHTA and CDR2 FQGNSA. The CDR3 nucleotides read TGTGCCAGCAGCTTAGGGGACAGGGCATCTAATGAAAAACTGTTTTTT. It specifies CASSLGDRASNEKLFF.

This clonotype was picked up many times. CDR3 coding DNA: TGTGCCAGCAGCCCTTCGCGACTAGCGGGGGTATACAATGAGCAGTTCTTC. This codes for CASSPSRLAGVYNEQFF. This sequence joins TRBV11-2 and TRBJ2-1; 12 bases are shared with TRBD2. Germline-derived CDR1 and CDR2 are SGHAT and FQNNGV. The CDR3 is 17 residues long. J was trimmed by 4 bases and V by 5 bases; bases with no gene match: 9. Based on the CDR3 plus reference TRBV11-2 and TRBJ2-1, the full variable domain is EAGVAQSPRYKIIEKRQSVAFWCNPISGHATLYWYQQILGQGPKLLIQFQNNGVVDDSQLPKDRFSAERLKGVDSTLKIQPAKLEDSAVYLCASSPSRLAGVYNEQFFGPGTRLTVL.

Details on this clonotype: Sequence at one end of the junction differs from germline and may be a read error. The rearrangement joins TRBV12-3 or TRBV12-4 to TRBJ2-3; D perhaps matches TRBD2 (6 bases). This CDR3 region has 14 residues. Here the CDR3 reads CASSLGLGADAQYF. The CDR3 coding sequence is TGTGCCAGCAGTTTAGGACTAGGGGCAGATGCGCAGTATTTT.